This passage covers 3 T cell receptor beta chains from one sample sequenced in a study of blood T cell repertoires in COVID-19 (dated by TCRdb to 2019 to 2021). Library prep was done by the immunoSEQ multiplex PCR assay. The source is immuneACCESS, and TCRdb retained only in-frame sequences with V and J called. Part of the clones is not carried over; for the studies checked, unresolved V genes explain less than half of this, and the remainder is unexplained. The sample has roughly 300,000 clones on record, nearly 90% of them singletons. The ten biggest clones cover 5.5% to 6% of the sample. The material sequenced was PBMCs or T cells enriched from blood (not recorded which). Source of these receptors: a woman under 40 who had recovered from COVID-19.

The CDR3 loop is CASSLGTNQPQHF. The CDR3 DNA is TGTGCCAGCAGCTTAGGGACAAATCAGCCCCAGCATTTT. The rearrangement uses TRBV7-9 and TRBJ1-5, with a weak D call TRBD1 (5 bases). The V gene's germline CDR1 is SEHNR and CDR2 FQNEAQ (reference sequence). The CDR3 has 13 residues. Between the trimmed V and J ends, which lost 1 base and 4 bases, there was a span of 5 bases.

This chain joins TRBV7-9 and TRBJ1-2; 10 positions agree with TRBD1. The J segment lost 10 bases and the V segment lost 1 base, leaving 6 bases of the junction unmatched. Germline V CDR1 and CDR2: SEHNR, FQNEAQ (reference sequence). The CDR3 covers 14 residues. The CDR3 DNA reads as TGTGCCAGCAGCTTAGGGGACAGGGGCCGAGACTACACCTTC. This translates into CASSLGDRGRDYTF.

V usage is TRBV3-1 (or the pseudogene TRBV3-2) and J usage is TRBJ2-1, with 7 nucleotides matching TRBD2. Trimming took 0 bases from V and 0 from J; bases not matched to a gene: 5. The CDR3 has 17 residues. The V gene's germline CDR1 is LGHDT and CDR2 YNNKEL (reference sequence). CDR3: CASSQDWEGNSYNEQFF. CDR3 coding DNA: TGTGCCAGCAGCCAAGATTGGGAGGGGAACTCCTACAATGAGCAGTTCTTC.